Below are 20 T cell receptor beta chains sequenced from a single sample in a study of blood T cell repertoires in COVID-19. Sequencing was performed with immunoSEQ multiplex PCR; in TCRdb, only in-frame clones are kept and a portion is missing. Seen here are some 110,000 clones, over 80% observed once, and the top ten hold 0.8% to 0.9%. Sequenced material: peripheral blood. Source of these receptors: a woman between 70 and 85 years old with acute or convalescent COVID-19.

The genes are TRBV10-3 and TRBJ2-7; D unresolved. Trimming removed 3 bases at V and 6 bases at J, with 15 bases between. Germline V lookup: CDR1 ENHRY, CDR2 SYGVKD. CDR3 length: 14 amino acids. CDR3 region: CAISDPLLSREQYF. The CDR3 DNA reads as TGTGCCATCAGTGACCCCCTTCTTTCGCGCGAGCAGTACTTC.

A note on this clone: The sample contains more than one DNA sequence encoding this CDR3. The chain carries TRBV19 and TRBJ2-7, with D unclear. V gave up 3 bases and J gave up 0 bases, with 9 bases separating them. This CDR3 contains 14 residues. CDR1 and CDR2 from the germline V gene are LNHDA and SQIVND (reference sequence). This CDR3 is CASSIRRSSYEQYF. The CDR3 nucleotides read TGTGCCAGTAGTATCCGACGGAGCTCCTACGAGCAGTACTTC.

The V call is TRBV10-2, the J call TRBJ1-1; 7 bases fit TRBD1. J lost 2 bases, V lost 5 bases, and 5 bases had no gene match. The CDR3 has 14 amino acids. Germline V gene sequence: CDR1 WSHSY, CDR2 SAAADI. CDR3 region: CASSSTGPNTEAFF. In DNA, the CDR3 is TGCGCCAGCAGTTCGACAGGGCCCAACACTGAAGCTTTCTTT.

The chain employs TRBV10-3 and TRBJ2-5, with D unresolved. The CDR3 runs 11 residues. The germline gives CDR1 ENHRY, CDR2 SYGVKD. The CDR3, as DNA: TGTTCCACTTCAGACCAAGAGACCCAGTACTTC. This gives the protein CSTSDQETQYF.

The chain joins TRBV5-6 to TRBJ1-2; 7 bases are a match to TRBD1. The V gene end was trimmed by 2 bases and the J gene end by 6 bases; junction bases not matched to a gene: 4. Looked up from germline, CDR1 is SGHDT and CDR2 is YYEEEE. The CDR3 consists of 13 residues. CDR3: CASSFNRGDGYTF. DNA of the CDR3: TGTGCCAGCAGCTTCAACAGGGGAGATGGCTACACCTTC.

The chain uses TRBV18 and TRBJ1-1; perhaps TRBD1 as D (6 bases). The germline V gene encodes CDR1 KGHSH and CDR2 LQKENI. The CDR3 runs to 17 residues. The ends were cut back, 3 bases at V and 0 bases at J, with 17 bases in the middle. In nucleotides, the CDR3 is TGTGCCAGCTCACCTTTGGACAGTCTAGGTATGAACACTGAAGCTTTCTTT. This codes for CASSPLDSLGMNTEAFF.

The J gene is TRBJ2-3, the V gene TRBV6-5; TRBD1 matches at 9 bases. The CDR3 runs to 15 residues. Per the germline V gene, CDR1 is MNHEY and CDR2 is SVGAGI. V trimming: 6 bases; J trimming: 14 bases; junction bases outside the gene matches: 18. CDR3 in amino acids: CASSPGTGKTDTGYF. For the CDR3, the DNA is TGTGCCAGCAGCCCCGGGACAGGGAAGACAGATACGGGGTATTTT.

This rearrangement joins TRBV19 to TRBJ1-5; D is uncertain. Germline assignment: CDR1 LNHDA and CDR2 SQIVND (reference sequence). V lost 5 bases and J lost 6, with 14 bases in between. The CDR3 runs 14 residues. CDR3 loop: CASSPQADGQPQHF. The CDR3 region has the DNA TGTGCCAGTAGTCCCCAGGCAGACGGTCAGCCCCAGCATTTT.

About this clone: Other DNA variants within this sample encode the same CDR3. V gene TRBV29-1 combines with J gene TRBJ2-7; 12 bases line up with TRBD1. The germline gives CDR1 SQVTM, CDR2 ANQGSEA. CDR3 length: 12 residues. V trimming: 6 bases; J trimming: 5 bases; junction bases outside the gene matches: 2. The CDR3 is CSVGQGADEQYF. The CDR3 coding sequence is TGCAGCGTGGGACAGGGGGCCGACGAGCAGTACTTC.

V and J are TRBV3-1 (or the pseudogene TRBV3-2) and TRBJ2-7; the match to TRBD1 covers 9 bases. With 4 bases clipped from V and 4 bases from J, the junction kept 11 bases outside the gene matches. The CDR3 sequence is 16 residues long. Germline V gene sequence: CDR1 LGHDT, CDR2 YNNKEL (reference sequence). The CDR3 sequence is CASSRGTGNSGYEQYF. The CDR3 DNA sequence: TGTGCCAGCAGCCGAGGGACAGGGAACTCTGGTTACGAGCAGTACTTC.

The chain joins TRBV7-8 to TRBJ2-3, with 10 bases matching TRBD2. CDR3 length: 17 residues. Germline CDR1 SGHVS, CDR2 FQNEAQ. V lost 6 bases and J lost 1; bases outside the gene matches: 10. The CDR3 DNA follows: TGTGCCAGCAGACAAAGCCATCTAGCGGGAGGCACAGATACGCAGTATTTT. Its translation: CASRQSHLAGGTDTQYF.

This clone was observed once. V usage is TRBV10-3 and J usage is TRBJ2-7; 7 positions agree with TRBD1. The V and J ends lost 4 bases and 2 bases, in that order; junction bases with no gene match: 2. The length of the CDR3 is 13 residues. Germline assignment: CDR1 ENHRY and CDR2 SYGVKD. The CDR3 nucleotides are TGTGCCATCAGTGGGGGACAGCCCTACGAGCAGTACTTC. Translating it yields CAISGGQPYEQYF.

The chain is built from TRBV12-3 or TRBV12-4 and TRBJ1-1, with a tentative D call TRBD1 (5 bases). The CDR3 spans 12 residues. The V gene lost 11 bases and the J gene lost 4 bases, with 14 bases spanning the gap. The CDR3 protein is CAGGGNGTEAFF. The CDR3 region has the DNA TGTGCCGGCGGGGGGAACGGCACTGAAGCTTTCTTT.

The chain combines TRBV19 with TRBJ1-1; TRBD1 aligns across 7 bases. The V segment lost 5 bases and the J segment 4 bases; nucleotides outside the gene matches: 7. Germline V gene lookup returns CDR1 LNHDA and CDR2 SQIVND (reference sequence). The CDR3 has 14 amino acids. The CDR3 sequence is CASSPATGVTEAFF. The DNA for the CDR3 is TGTGCCAGTAGTCCGGCCACAGGGGTCACTGAAGCTTTCTTT.

This clone was observed a single time. This chain links TRBV20-1 with TRBJ2-3; no definite D call. This CDR3 is 15 amino acids long. The germline CDR1 and CDR2 sequences are DFQATT and SNEGSKA (reference sequence). Trimming shortened V by 3 bases and J by 0 bases, and 13 bases separated the two germline ends. The CDR3: CSASRSLSSTDTQYF. The CDR3, as DNA: TGCAGTGCTAGTCGTAGCTTATCTAGCACAGATACGCAGTATTTT.

This chain joins TRBV5-4 and TRBJ2-1, with 8 bases identical to TRBD1. Trimming removed 0 bases from V and 7 bases from J; junction bases left unmatched: 6. The germline V gene has CDR1 SGHNT and CDR2 YYREEE (reference sequence). CDR3 length: 15 residues. CDR3 loop: CASSLDGQGWNEQFF. DNA of the CDR3: TGTGCCAGCAGCTTGGACGGACAGGGATGGAATGAGCAGTTCTTC. Complete variable domain (other parts from reference TRBV5-4 and TRBJ2-1): ETGVTQSPTHLIKTRGQQVTLRCSSQSGHNTVSWYQQALGQGPQFIFQYYREEENGRGNFPPRFSGLQFPNYSSELNVNALELDDSALYLCASSLDGQGWNEQFFGPGTRLTVL.

The CDR3 DNA reads TGTGCCAGCAGCTTAGCCGTAGCGGGAGGGGCCGGGGAGCTGTTTTTT. This gives the protein CASSLAVAGGAGELFF. This chain links TRBV7-2 with TRBJ2-2, with 11 nucleotides matching TRBD2. CDR1 is SGHTA, CDR2 FQGNSA, per germline. The CDR3 totals 16 residues. Unmatched junction bases numbered 3, after V lost 0 bases and J lost 6 bases.

The chain couples TRBV6-1 to TRBJ2-7; D unclear. The CDR3 has 14 residues. Germline loops: CDR1 MNHNS, CDR2 SASEGT. Trimming removed 1 base from V and 2 bases from J, with 9 bases in between. The CDR3: CASSEGRFTYEQYF. CDR3 DNA sequence: TGTGCCAGCAGTGAAGGCAGATTTACCTACGAGCAGTACTTC.

V usage is TRBV5-1 and J usage is TRBJ2-5; 8 bases line up with TRBD2. Germline loops: CDR1 SGHRS, CDR2 YFSETQ. The CDR3 extends over 14 amino acids. Trimming took 4 bases from V and 4 from J; bases not matched to a gene: 6. CDR3 sequence reads: CASSPIAGSETQYF. CDR3 sequence (DNA): TGCGCCAGCAGCCCTATAGCGGGGTCAGAGACCCAGTACTTC.

V and J are TRBV6-5 and TRBJ1-1, with D possibly TRBD1 on 6 matching bases. CDR3 size: 15 residues. V shed 6 bases and J shed 4 bases, with 18 bases lying between them. Germline V gives CDR1 MNHEY, CDR2 SVGAGI. The CDR3 bases are TGTGCCAGCAGCTTTGGCGGGCGGGGGCCCACTGAAGCTTTCTTT. Protein product: CASSFGGRGPTEAFF.